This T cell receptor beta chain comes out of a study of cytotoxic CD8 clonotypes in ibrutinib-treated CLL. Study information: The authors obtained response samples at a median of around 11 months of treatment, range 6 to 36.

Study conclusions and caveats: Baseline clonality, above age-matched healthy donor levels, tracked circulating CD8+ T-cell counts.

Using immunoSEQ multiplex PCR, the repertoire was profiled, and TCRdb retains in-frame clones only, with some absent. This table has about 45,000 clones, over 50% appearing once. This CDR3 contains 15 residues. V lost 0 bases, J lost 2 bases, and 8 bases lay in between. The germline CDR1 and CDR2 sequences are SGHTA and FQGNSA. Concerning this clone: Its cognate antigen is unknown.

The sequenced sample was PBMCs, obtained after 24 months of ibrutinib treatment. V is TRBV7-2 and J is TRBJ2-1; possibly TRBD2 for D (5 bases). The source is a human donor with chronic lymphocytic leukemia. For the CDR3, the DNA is TGTGCCAGCAGCTTAGCCCCGGGGACCTACAATGAGCAGTTCTTC. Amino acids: CASSLAPGTYNEQFF. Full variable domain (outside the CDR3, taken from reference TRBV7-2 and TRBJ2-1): GAGVSQSPSNKVTEKGKDVELRCDPISGHTALYWYRQSLGQGLEFLIYFQGNSAPDKSGLPSDRFSAERTGGSVSTLTIQRTQQEDSAVYLCASSLAPGTYNEQFFGPGTRLTVL.